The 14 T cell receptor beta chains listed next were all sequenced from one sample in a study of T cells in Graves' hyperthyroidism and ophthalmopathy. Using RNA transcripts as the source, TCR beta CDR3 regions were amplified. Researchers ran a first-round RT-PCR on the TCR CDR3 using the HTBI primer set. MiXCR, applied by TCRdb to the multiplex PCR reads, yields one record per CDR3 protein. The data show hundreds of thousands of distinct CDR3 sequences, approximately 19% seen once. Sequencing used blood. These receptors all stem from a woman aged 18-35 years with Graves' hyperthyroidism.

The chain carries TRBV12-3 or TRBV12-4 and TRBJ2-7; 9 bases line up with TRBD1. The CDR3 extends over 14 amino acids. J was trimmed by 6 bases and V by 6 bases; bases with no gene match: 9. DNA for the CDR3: TGTGCCAGCAGCCCCCTCCGGGACAGGGCCGAGCAGTACTTC. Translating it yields CASSPLRDRAEQYF.

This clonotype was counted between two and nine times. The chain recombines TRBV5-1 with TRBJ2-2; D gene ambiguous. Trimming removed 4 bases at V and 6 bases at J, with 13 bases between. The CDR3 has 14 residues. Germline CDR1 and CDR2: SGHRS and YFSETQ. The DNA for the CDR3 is TGCGCCAGCAGCCCCCTGGTTTCCGCCGGGGAGCTGTTTTTT. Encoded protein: CASSPLVSAGELFF.

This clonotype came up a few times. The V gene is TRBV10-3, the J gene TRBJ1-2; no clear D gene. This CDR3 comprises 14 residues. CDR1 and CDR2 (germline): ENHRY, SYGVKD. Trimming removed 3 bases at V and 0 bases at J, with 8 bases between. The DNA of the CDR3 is TGTGCCATCAGTGAACTTACAGCTAACTATGGCTACACCTTC. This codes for CAISELTANYGYTF.

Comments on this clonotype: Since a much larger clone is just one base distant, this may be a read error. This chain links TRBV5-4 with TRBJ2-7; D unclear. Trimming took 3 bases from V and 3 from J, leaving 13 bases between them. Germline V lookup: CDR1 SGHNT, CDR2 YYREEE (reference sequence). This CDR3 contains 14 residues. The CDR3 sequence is CASSSMGGLYEQYF. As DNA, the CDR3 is TGTGCCAGCAGCTCCATGGGCGGCCTCTACGAGCAGTACTTC. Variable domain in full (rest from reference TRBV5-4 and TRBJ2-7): ETGVTQSPTHLIKTRGQQVTLRCSSQSGHNTVSWYQQALGQGPQFIFQYYREEENGRGNFPPRFSGLQFPNYSSELNVNALELDDSALYLCASSSMGGLYEQYFGPGTRLTVT.

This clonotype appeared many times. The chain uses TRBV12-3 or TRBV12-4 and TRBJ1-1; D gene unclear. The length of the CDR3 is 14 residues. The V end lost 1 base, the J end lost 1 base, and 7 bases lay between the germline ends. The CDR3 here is CASSLGQPNTEAFF. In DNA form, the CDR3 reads TGTGCCAGCAGTTTAGGGCAGCCGAACACTGAAGCTTTCTTT.

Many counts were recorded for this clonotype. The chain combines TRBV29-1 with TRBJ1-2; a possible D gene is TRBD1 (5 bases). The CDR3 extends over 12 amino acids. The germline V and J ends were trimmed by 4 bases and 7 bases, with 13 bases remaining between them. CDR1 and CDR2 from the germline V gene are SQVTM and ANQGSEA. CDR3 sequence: CSVGLGVFGYTF. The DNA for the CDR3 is TGCAGCGTTGGGCTGGGGGTTTTTGGCTACACCTTC.

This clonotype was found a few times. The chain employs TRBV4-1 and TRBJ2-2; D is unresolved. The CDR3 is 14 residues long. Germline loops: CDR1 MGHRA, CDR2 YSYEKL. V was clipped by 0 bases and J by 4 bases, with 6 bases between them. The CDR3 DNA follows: TGCGCCAGCAGCCAAGATTCGACCACCGGGGAGCTGTTTTTT. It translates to CASSQDSTTGELFF.

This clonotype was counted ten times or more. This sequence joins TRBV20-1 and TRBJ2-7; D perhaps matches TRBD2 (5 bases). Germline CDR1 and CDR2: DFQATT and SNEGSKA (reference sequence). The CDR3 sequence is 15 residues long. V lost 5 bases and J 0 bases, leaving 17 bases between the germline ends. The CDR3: CSAPRSGKSSYEQYF. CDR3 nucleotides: TGCAGTGCTCCCCGGTCCGGGAAGAGCTCCTACGAGCAGTACTTC.

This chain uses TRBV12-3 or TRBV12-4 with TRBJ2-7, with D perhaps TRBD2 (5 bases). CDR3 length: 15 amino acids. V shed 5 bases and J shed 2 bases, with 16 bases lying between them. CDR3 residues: CASSPGPTEAYEQYF. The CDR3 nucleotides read TGTGCCAGCAGTCCCGGTCCTACGGAGGCCTACGAGCAGTACTTC.

CDR3 DNA: TGTGCCAGCAGTTACTGGGACGGGCGGGGCACTGAAGCTTTCTTT. This encodes CASSYWDGRGTEAFF. The chain recombines TRBV6-5 with TRBJ1-1; the D gene is possibly TRBD1 (5 bases). With 1 base removed from V and 4 bases from J, the gap between germline ends came to 13 bases. Germline assignment: CDR1 MNHEY and CDR2 SVGAGI. There are 15 residues in the CDR3.

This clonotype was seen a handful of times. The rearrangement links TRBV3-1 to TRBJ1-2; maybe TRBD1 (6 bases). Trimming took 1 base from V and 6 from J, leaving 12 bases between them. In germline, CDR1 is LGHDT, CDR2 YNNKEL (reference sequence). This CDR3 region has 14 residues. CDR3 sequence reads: CASSQGHRAHGYTF. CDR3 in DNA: TGTGCCAGCAGCCAAGGGCACAGGGCCCATGGCTACACCTTC.

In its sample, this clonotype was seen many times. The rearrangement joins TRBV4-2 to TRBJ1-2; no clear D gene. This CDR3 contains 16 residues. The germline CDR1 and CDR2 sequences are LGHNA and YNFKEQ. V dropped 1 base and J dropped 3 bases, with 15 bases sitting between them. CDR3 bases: TGTGCCAGCAGCCAAGGACCCCCGGAAGGAGACTATGGCTACACCTTC. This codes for CASSQGPPEGDYGYTF.

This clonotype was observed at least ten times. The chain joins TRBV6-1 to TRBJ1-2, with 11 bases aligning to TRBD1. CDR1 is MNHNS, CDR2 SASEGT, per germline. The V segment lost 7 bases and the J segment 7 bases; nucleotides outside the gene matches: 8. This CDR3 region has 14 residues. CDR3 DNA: TGTGCCAGCACCCTCGGACAGGGGGCCTCTGGCTACACCTTC. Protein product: CASTLGQGASGYTF.

Written as DNA, the CDR3 is TGTGCCAGCAGCCCCCTAGGTGGGGTCAGGGGTGTCCACGAGCAGTACTTC. It translates to CASSPLGGVRGVHEQYF. The chain links TRBV11-2 to TRBJ2-7; possibly TRBD1 for D (6 bases). The CDR3 contains 17 residues. Germline V gene data show CDR1 as SGHAT and CDR2 as FQNNGV. The V end was cut by 5 bases, the J end by 5 bases, with 25 bases between.